Given below is one T cell receptor (beta chain) in context. A few counts support this clone. Its antigen remains unidentified. No per-base quality is available; no much larger clone lies one base away. This record belongs to a study of cytomegalovirus exposure and HLA in healthy donors (dated by TCRdb to 2017 to 2019). Describing the broader study: An earlier analysis of several hundred of the donors reported approximately 300 Gb of sequence data and 95 million to 140 million unique TCR beta sequences obtained from some 200 million T cells. Besides the first cohort of roughly 700 subjects, a separate validation cohort made up of over a hundred different subjects was used. Donor age, sex, ethnicity and CMV serostatus were compiled together with the repertoire data. In an earlier analysis of more than 550 of the donors, high-throughput TCR beta sequencing was used to judge whether each TCR beta V gene segment behaved as functional or pseudogenic. On average, roughly 250,000 unique TCR beta nucleotide sequences were sequenced per donor among a few hundred genotyped donors of the cohort, with 15% to 20% of those sequences being non-productive. HLA typing included class I and class II loci at four-digit resolution. An early release covering about 600 HLA-typed donors comprised around 300 gigabases of sequencing data and roughly 86 million unique TCR sequences. The study used immunosequencing to profile the T cell repertoires of 600 to 850 subjects and linked those repertoires to cytomegalovirus serostatus. Among the roughly 390 genotyped donors, more than 70% belonged to the genetic ancestry cluster associated with self-reported Caucasian donors. Every repertoire in the discovery cohort had been generated on one and the same sequencing platform. The study aimed to test whether signatures of past pathogen exposure could be identified by cataloging public T cell receptors. About five DR-DQ haplotypes were treated as single units for association and clustering because of strong linkage in the cohort. In a later genetic analysis, genome-wide SNP genotypes for about 65% of the roughly 700 donors were used, and that subset was treated as a discovery cohort. In a later analysis, previously published TCR beta repertoires from 666 donors were re-analyzed and high-resolution HLA genotyping was added so that TCR occurrence patterns could be studied. The later analysis used no new phenotypic data to find candidate immune exposures, relying instead on TCR beta sequences and their occurrence across donors. Typing coverage varied by locus: roughly 629-640 donors for A, B, C, DRB1 and DQB1; approximately 520 for DQA1; over 600 for DPA1; roughly 450 for DPB1. The study combined high-throughput TCR immunosequencing, statistical association of individual TCRs with disease status, and machine learning to predict cytomegalovirus infection status.

The cohort was made up of under 800 healthy bone marrow donors. At the time of sampling, all cohort members were nominally healthy, though unrecorded immune exposures were likely present. The donor was CMV seropositive and belonged to the group of more than 250 seropositive cohort members. A peripheral blood sample was provided by each donor, and peripheral blood mononuclear cells were used for TCR beta sequencing. Genomic DNA extraction from the blood cell samples was performed with the Qiagen DNeasy Blood Extraction Kit. Paper-wide results and their limitations: A later analysis associated 16,951 TCR beta sequences with specific HLA alleles at a false discovery rate of 0.05. Linkage disequilibrium might explain the correlated functional status among segregating V segments, but an unknown experimental factor could not be excluded. A group of highly shared sequence variants was considered likely to be a technical artifact of the sequencing pipeline. This cohort had only TCR beta chains sequenced, and the lack of alpha or paired-chain data limited which features could be detected. In a later analysis, most CMV-associated TCR beta chains were found to appear HLA-restricted, with HLA associations seemingly driven largely by CMV exposure. Some IMGT-functional V segments, including TRBV6-2 and TRBV6-3, could not be distinguished by the 87-base-pair reads and were therefore excluded. The authors suggested that the approach could potentially be extended to other disease states and immunological phenotypes. In vitro tests confirmed that a few of the cytomegalovirus-associated TCR beta chains recognize cytomegalovirus antigens. The earlier analysis of almost 600 of the donors excluded some 15 rarely observed V segments, including chromosome 9 orphons, because counts were too low. An earlier analysis of approximately 540 of the donors showed that most TCR beta V segments appeared in productive rearrangements either about 87% or about 30% of the time, which broadly matched IMGT annotations. A further reported finding was that TCR beta sequences accurately predicted the HLA-A and HLA-B alleles for most subjects in the first cohort. While some public TCRs were present in many individuals, most TCR sequences turned up only very rarely across donors. In both the original and validation cohorts, the classifier was reported to diagnose cytomegalovirus status with high specificity and sensitivity. In a later analysis, TCR association rates were found to vary across HLA loci, with the most associated TCRs seen for DRB1 alleles and the fewest for HLA-C alleles. For the cohort, immune exposure information was limited to CMV serostatus. According to a later analysis, parvovirus B19, influenza, CMV and Epstein-Barr virus appeared linked to several top co-occurrence clusters. Sequencing depth was assumed to be roughly uniform across donors in the presence/absence analyses, though that assumption may not hold. In a later analysis, HLA-associated TCR beta chains were found to be more clonally expanded and to have lower generation probabilities than equally common non-associated chains. Strong co-occurrence of HLA alleles, especially DR and DQ, made assigning TCR associations to individual alleles difficult. Because HLA typing was unavailable for some donors at each locus, only the typed subset was used in association tests. The study listed approximately 150 TCR beta chains as associated with cytomegalovirus. A later genetic analysis reported fewer N-insertions in productive TCRs among donors in an Asian-associated ancestry cluster than the roughly 700-donor mean. V-gene and J-gene trimming of TCR beta chains was associated with a missense DCLRE1C variant in a later genetic analysis, and the association was replicated in an independent cohort.

CDR1 SGHAT and CDR2 FQNNGV were looked up in the germline V gene. The CDR3 goes from the cysteine to the phenylalanine over 16 residues. Only the CDR3 part of the read is kept: 48 bases, read in frame from the first base. From V the trimming removes 5 bases and from J it removes 3 bases, while the gene matches leave 7 bases of the junction unaccounted for. Libraries were made using the immunoSEQ multiplex PCR assay. The multiplex PCR relied on a mix of 60 forward primers for TCR Vbeta segments and 13 reverse primers for TCR Jbeta segments. The CDR3 region of rearranged TCR beta genes was amplified from genomic DNA by a multiplex PCR assay. The amplified TCR beta libraries were sequenced on the Illumina HiSeq System as 87-base-pair reads. The published analysis was carried out like this. A later analysis tallied some 79 million unique TCR beta chains across the 666 repertoires, and about 12 million of those chains were shared by two or more donors. Raw reads were error-corrected and collapsed into unique sequences by a nearest-neighbor algorithm in which closely related sequences were merged to remove PCR and sequencing errors. CDR3 sequences were aligned to IMGT reference sequences to assign V, D and J gene segments. For a sequence to be retained, at least a six-nucleotide match to both a V gene segment and a J gene segment was required. Rearrangements were classified as productive when the CDR3 lacked stop codons and remained in frame with V and J, and all other rearrangements were classified as non-productive. CDR3 was defined according to IMGT convention as the region running from the second conserved V-encoded cysteine to the conserved J-encoded phenylalanine. The earlier analysis of about 590 of the donors excluded sequences that lacked an unambiguous match to a single V gene segment. An earlier analysis of under 750 of the donors called V segments functional above 56.7% productive rearrangements and segregating when the between-donor standard deviation exceeded 5%. A statistical classification framework was built to diagnose cytomegalovirus status from the catalog of TCR beta chain sequences. In a later analysis, TCR nucleotide sequences were compared against IMGT/GENE-DB human TR gene sequences so that V and J genes could be assigned. Using the TCRdist pipeline, a later analysis assigned CDR3 sequences along with most-parsimonious VDJ recombination scenarios. In a later analysis, each TCR beta chain was defined by its CDR3 amino acid sequence together with its V-gene family, and reads without a unique V-gene family were excluded. In a later analysis, some 600 highly shared, low-generation-probability nucleotide sequences were removed to address suspected cross-contamination and a sequencing artifact. For each public chain, a later analysis derived a clonal expansion index from normalized ranks of inferred template counts within each repertoire. In a later analysis, generation probabilities were computed with a VDJ recombination model fitted to out-of-frame rearrangements, and the resulting probabilities were checked against IGoR. Hypergeometric tests were used in a later analysis to score TCR-TCR, TCR-HLA and TCR-CMV co-occurrence, with a repertoire-size bias correction applied to the TCR pairs. In a later analysis, false discovery rates were estimated by permuting HLA or CMV assignments 20 times. In a later analysis, co-occurring TCRs were grouped with DBSCAN, and TCRdist sequence similarity was added when clustering was performed within HLA-allele-positive subsets. Repertoires with fewer than 30,000 or more than 120,000 public chains, plus five repertoires with anomalous nucleotide sharing, were excluded from co-occurrence clustering. Imported from immuneACCESS, the table was reduced by TCRdb to in-frame sequences with V and J called. These copies leave out some clones; in studies compared against another copy, an unresolved V gene accounts for under half, and the cause of the remainder is not known. The V and J calls and clone size are taken from that table; D and trimming were inferred from the DNA. Present in this sample are under 150,000 clones, roughly three fifths of which were seen just once. The top ten hold 8% to 10% of the sample.

Sequenced material: PBMCs. The chain links TRBV11-2 with TRBJ2-1; 10 bases in the middle match TRBD2. This TCR derives from a middle-aged man in good health and CMV-seropositive. The CDR3 protein sequence reads: CASSAITSGIYNEQFF. In nucleotides, the sequence is TGTGCCAGCAGCGCGATTACTAGCGGGATCTACAATGAGCAGTTCTTC.